Listed below are T cell receptor beta chains from one sample, sequenced in a study of memory CD4+ T cells and cytomegalovirus serostatus. Sequenced by immunoSEQ multiplex PCR; TCRdb stores in-frame clones only, minus some. The repertoire holds approximately 74,000 clones, with about 80% as singletons. The sample consisted of memory CD4+ T cells from blood. The receptor source for this set is an adult in good health and CMV-seropositive. The conserved cysteine and the conserved F or W are not part of the CDR3 here. The order of the fields is V gene, J gene, clone size, CDR3 protein. Size is stated for part of the rows, as once, few or many counts, or as a class when the clone is expanded.

V gene: TRBV6-5; J gene: TRBJ2-1; clone size: -; CDR3 protein: ASRLTGDNEQF
V gene: TRBV7-8; J gene: TRBJ1-1; clone size: -; CDR3 protein: ASSFHLRASSGTF
V gene: TRBV7-6; J gene: TRBJ2-2; clone size: -; CDR3 protein: ASSLFGLLNTGELF
V gene: TRBV2; J gene: TRBJ2-4; clone size: -; CDR3 protein: ASSEHGTSGSGGGKNIQY
V gene: TRBV14; J gene: TRBJ1-1; clone size: -; CDR3 protein: ASSHWDRGNTEAF
V gene: TRBV4-1; J gene: TRBJ2-3; clone size: -; CDR3 protein: ASSLQKGSGGETSTDTQY
V gene: TRBV20-1; J gene: TRBJ2-7; clone size: -; CDR3 protein: RGLRGVQY
V gene: TRBV18; J gene: TRBJ1-2; clone size: -; CDR3 protein: ASSGRADGTEYGYT
V gene: TRBV27; J gene: TRBJ2-7; clone size: few; CDR3 protein: ASSSVAGSYEQY
V gene: TRBV5-6; J gene: TRBJ2-7; clone size: -; CDR3 protein: ASSLVGYEQY
V gene: TRBV13; J gene: TRBJ1-3; clone size: few; CDR3 protein: ASSLQGAGNTIY
V gene: TRBV4-3; J gene: TRBJ2-2; clone size: -; CDR3 protein: ASSLNYAGTNTGELF
V gene: TRBV9; J gene: TRBJ2-7; clone size: -; CDR3 protein: ASSLGQGAYYEQY
V gene: TRBV20-1; J gene: TRBJ2-5; clone size: -; CDR3 protein: SAIRETQY
V gene: TRBV20-1; J gene: TRBJ2-3; clone size: -; CDR3 protein: SARLESQY
V gene: TRBV27; J gene: TRBJ2-2; clone size: -; CDR3 protein: ASSWDTNTGELF
V gene: TRBV4-3; J gene: TRBJ2-5; clone size: -; CDR3 protein: ASSLTGVGETQY
V gene: TRBV11-2; J gene: TRBJ2-7; clone size: -; CDR3 protein: ASSLVSGLGLYEQY
V gene: TRBV27; J gene: TRBJ2-7; clone size: once; CDR3 protein: ASRPFDSQYEQY
V gene: TRBV4-3; J gene: TRBJ1-3; clone size: few; CDR3 protein: ASSQDGAKPGNTIY
V gene: TRBV5-4; J gene: TRBJ1-4; clone size: -; CDR3 protein: ASSTGQRVEKLF
V gene: TRBV9; J gene: TRBJ2-7; clone size: -; CDR3 protein: ASSKREVAYEQY
V gene: TRBV29-1; J gene: TRBJ2-5; clone size: -; CDR3 protein: SVAASQETQY
V gene: TRBV19; J gene: TRBJ2-7; clone size: -; CDR3 protein: ASSSGLAGVEQY
V gene: TRBV19; J gene: TRBJ2-5; clone size: -; CDR3 protein: ASRDRNQETQY
V gene: TRBV6-1; J gene: TRBJ1-4; clone size: -; CDR3 protein: ASSGRDRGSYNEKLF
V gene: TRBV5-4; J gene: TRBJ2-3; clone size: -; CDR3 protein: ASSLDGGAGGTDTQY
V gene: TRBV18; J gene: TRBJ2-1; clone size: -; CDR3 protein: ASSPGGQGAGEQF
V gene: TRBV27; J gene: TRBJ2-1; clone size: -; CDR3 protein: ASSTLLARAQF
V gene: TRBV18; J gene: TRBJ2-1; clone size: -; CDR3 protein: ASSPSSGGSSYNEQF
V gene: TRBV4-3; J gene: TRBJ2-3; clone size: -; CDR3 protein: ASSQAGLATDTQY
V gene: TRBV4-2; J gene: TRBJ1-2; clone size: -; CDR3 protein: ASSRSRDSGYT
V gene: TRBV4-1; J gene: TRBJ2-3; clone size: -; CDR3 protein: ASSQELAGSTDTQY
V gene: TRBV28; J gene: TRBJ2-1; clone size: -; CDR3 protein: ASSLGGGPFREQF
V gene: TRBV10-3; J gene: TRBJ2-7; clone size: -; CDR3 protein: AISIDRMSYEQY
V gene: TRBV12-1; J gene: TRBJ1-6; clone size: -; CDR3 protein: ASSYRCPDRGSPLH
V gene: TRBV27; J gene: TRBJ2-2; clone size: -; CDR3 protein: ASKQGGPNTGELF
V gene: TRBV19; J gene: TRBJ2-2; clone size: -; CDR3 protein: ASSMATTRTGELF
V gene: TRBV5-1; J gene: TRBJ2-5; clone size: -; CDR3 protein: ASFQGREGGETQY
V gene: TRBV27; J gene: TRBJ2-7; clone size: -; CDR3 protein: ASSPLGGEPYEQY